The 10 T cell receptor beta chains in this list originate from one sample, sequenced in a study of tumor-infiltrating lymphocytes in primary liver carcinoma. A primer in the constant region served to generate TCR beta cDNA from 500 ng of total RNA. Library construction for TCR beta comprised three nested multiplex PCR rounds performed with slightly modified ARM-PCR. Amplification in the first two PCR rounds was performed using TRBV1-TRBV30 forward primers and a C-beta reverse primer for 10 cycles each. TCRdb reanalysed the multiplex PCR reads using MiXCR and keeps one entry per CDR3 protein. The table shows tens of thousands of distinct CDR3 sequences, with roughly 69% occurring only once. It was from about 19-30 mg of unsorted bulk tissue that RNA and DNA were co-extracted. Sequenced input: tumor-adjacent normal liver tissue. These receptors were obtained from a man aged 35-49 years with primary liver carcinoma and hepatitis B virus infection.

This chain connects TRBV7-8 to TRBJ2-1; no reliable D call. Germline V gene data show CDR1 as SGHVS and CDR2 as FQNEAQ. The V and J ends lost 5 bases and 3 bases respectively, with 23 bases between them. This CDR3 is 18 amino acids long. This CDR3 reads CASSPLGDSAVYYNEQFF. The DNA of the CDR3 is TGTGCCAGCAGCCCGCTTGGAGACTCAGCAGTCTACTACAATGAGCAGTTCTTC.

Of note for this clonotype: This may be a read error: a much more frequent sequence differs by one nucleotide. The rearrangement uses TRBV11-2 and TRBJ2-3; D is possibly TRBD1 (6 bases). CDR3 length equals 16 residues. Per the germline V gene, CDR1 is SGHAT and CDR2 is FQNNGV. CDR3 loop: CAGSKRSTGNTDTQYF. The CDR3 DNA reads as TGTGCCGGCAGCAAAAGAAGTACAGGGAACACAGATACGCAGTATTTT.

To note about this clonotype: The junction and the germline gene differ at one end; a read error may be behind it. The chain uses TRBV13 and TRBJ1-2; possibly TRBD1 for D (6 bases). This CDR3 spans 16 amino acids. Germline CDR1 reads PRHDT; CDR2 reads FYEKMQ (reference sequence). The CDR3 region is CASSDGDRRANYSYTF. CDR3 DNA sequence: TGTGCCAGCAGCGATGGAGACAGGAGAGCTAACTATAGCTACACCTTC.

A note on this clonotype: Lacking the conserved final phenylalanine or tryptophan, this CDR3 likely reflects a read error. This sequence joins TRBV11-2 and TRBJ1-2; D unclear. The V gene's germline CDR1 is SGHAT and CDR2 FQNNGV. The CDR3 totals 13 residues. Trimming removed 4 bases from V and 3 bases from J, with 9 bases in between. The CDR3 reads CASSSRAYYGYTL. The DNA for the CDR3 is TGTGCCAGCAGCTCGAGAGCCTACTATGGCTACACCTTA.

This clonotype came up a few times. With a much larger clone just one base away, this may be a read error. V usage is TRBV29-1 and J usage is TRBJ2-7; maybe TRBD1 (5 bases). This CDR3 is built from 15 residues. The germline V gene has CDR1 SQVTM and CDR2 ANQGSEA. The CDR3 is CSVRPSRVKSYDQYF. In DNA form, the CDR3 reads TGCAGCGTACGCCCTTCCAGGGTCAAGTCCTACGATCAGTACTTC.

As concerns this clonotype: Germline is not matched at one junction end, which may reflect a read error. The rearrangement joins TRBV11-2 to TRBJ2-1, with a weak D call TRBD2 (6 bases). The CDR3 runs to 15 residues. The V gene's germline CDR1 is SGHAT and CDR2 FQNNGV. The CDR3, as DNA: TGTGCCAGCAGCCTAGCGAGAAGGTCCTACAGTGAGCAGATCTTC. It yields the protein CASSLARRSYSEQIF.

The chain joins TRBV4-1 to TRBJ2-2; 10 nucleotides agree with TRBD2. The CDR3 spans 18 residues. V dropped 1 base and J dropped 16; count of bases not matched to a gene: 21. Germline V gene lookup returns CDR1 MGHRA and CDR2 YSYEKL. CDR3 amino acids: CASSQGASGRLGIGEPFF. DNA for the CDR3: TGCGCCAGCAGCCAAGGGGCTAGCGGGAGATTGGGGATTGGGGAACCGTTTTTT.

About this clonotype: Possible read error: a much larger clone is one base away. Likely a read error: the CDR3 ends without its conserved phenylalanine or tryptophan. The V and J genes are TRBV5-1 and TRBJ1-4; 8 nucleotides align to TRBD1. Germline values: CDR1 SGHRS, CDR2 YFSETQ. CDR3 length: 14 residues. With 4 bases clipped from V and 5 bases from J, the junction kept 4 bases outside the gene matches. The CDR3 DNA is TGCGCCAGCAGCATCGGACAGGGAAATGAAAAACTGTTTATT. Residues: CASSIGQGNEKLFI.

With regard to this clonotype: The junction differs from germline at one of its ends, possibly a read error. This chain connects TRBV4-1 to TRBJ2-7, with D perhaps TRBD2 (5 bases). Germline loops: CDR1 MGHRA, CDR2 YSYEKL. This CDR3 comprises 15 residues. The CDR3 here is CTSSQDLGVGHEQYF. CDR3 bases: TGCACCAGCAGCCAAGATTTGGGAGTTGGCCACGAGCAGTACTTC.

This clonotype appeared many times. This chain joins TRBV11-2 and TRBJ2-7, with 8 bases aligning to TRBD2. Germline values: CDR1 SGHAT, CDR2 FQNNGV. The CDR3 runs 15 residues. Trimming removed 5 bases from V and 3 bases from J; junction bases left unmatched: 9. The CDR3 DNA is TGTGCCAGCAGCCAATATTCGGGAGGGGGCTACGAGCAGTACTTC. Translating it yields CASSQYSGGGYEQYF.